Sequencing of this T cell receptor (beta chain) was carried out in a study of blood T cell repertoires in COVID-19. Study-wide background: There were acute and convalescent COVID-19 samples, and they came from the United States, Italy and Spain.

Germline CDR1 is LGHDT and CDR2 is YNNKEL (reference sequence). The V and J ends lost 0 bases and 4 bases respectively, with 13 bases between them. CDR3 size: 15 residues. Methods used by the authors: For nucleated cells, counts were estimated from reference gene primer amplification. Clones were read by immunoSEQ multiplex PCR, and TCRdb kept only the in-frame ones, dropping some. Clone size and the V and J calls come from that table; the DNA yielded D and trimming. The sample has 200,000 to 300,000 clones, approximately 88% seen once. This clone showed up just once. The rearrangement joins TRBV3-1 (or the pseudogene TRBV3-2) to TRBJ2-7; tentatively, D is TRBD2 (6 bases). The TCR sequence derives from a man in his forties with acute or convalescent COVID-19. Source material: peripheral blood. The DNA for the CDR3 is TGTGCCAGCAGCCAAGAAACTCGGGGGTTATACGAGCAGTACTTC. As protein: CASSQETRGLYEQYF.